Below, 22 T cell receptor beta chains from the same sample are listed, as sequenced in a study of T cell repertoires in cytomegalovirus infection. TCRdb analysed the reads with MiXCR anew, one entry per CDR3 protein. This table holds fewer than 550,000 distinct CDR3 sequences, about 11% found once. Sequenced sample: PBMCs. Receptor source: a human donor in good health (CMV status not recorded). Some clones in this sample may be carry-over from other donors' samples.

This clonotype was picked up many times. One end of the junction is discordant with germline, which a read error may explain. The chain couples TRBV7-7 to TRBJ2-2; 10 bases match TRBD2. The CDR3 has 17 residues. Germline loops: CDR1 SSHAT, CDR2 FNYEAQ (reference sequence). CDR3 in DNA: TGTGCTAGCAGCCTTGAGCTAGCGGGAGTTGGCGCCGGGGAGCTGTTTTTT. Translated: CASSLELAGVGAGELFF. Full variable domain (remainder filled in from reference TRBV7-7 and TRBJ2-2): GAGVSQSPRYKVTKRGQDVTLRCDPISSHATLYWYQQALGQGPEFLTYFNYEAQPDKSGLPSDRFSAERPEGSISTLTIQRTEQRDSAMYRCASSLELAGVGAGELFFGEGSRLTVL.

The gene calls are TRBV14 and TRBJ2-1; 10 bases agree with TRBD1. Germline V CDR1 and CDR2: SGHDN, FVKESK. Germline trimming cut 7 bases from V and 4 bases from J; bases unmatched to any gene: 13. The CDR3 covers 17 residues. CDR3 residues: CASTRPPGQGKYNEQFF. The CDR3 DNA follows: TGTGCCAGCACCCGCCCTCCGGGACAGGGGAAGTACAATGAGCAGTTCTTC.

Ten or more counts support this clonotype. The J gene is TRBJ2-3, the V gene TRBV18, with a tentative D call TRBD2 (5 bases). The CDR3 is made up of 16 amino acids. The V end lost 4 bases, the J end lost 2 bases, and 16 bases lay between the germline ends. CDR1 is KGHSH and CDR2 is LQKENI in the germline V gene. As DNA, the CDR3 is TGTGCCAGCTCACGCCGCGTCAGCGGTTACACAGATACGCAGTATTTT. Its translation: CASSRRVSGYTDTQYF.

This clonotype has just a few counts. The chain links TRBV20-1 to TRBJ1-1; D possibly corresponds to TRBD1 (6 bases). V lost 3 bases to trimming and J lost 5 bases, with 10 bases between them. Germline-derived CDR1 and CDR2 are DFQATT and SNEGSKA (reference sequence). The CDR3 covers 12 residues. The CDR3 DNA reads as TGCAGTGCTAGGGCAGGGGAGACTGAAGCTTTCTTT. Its protein is CSARAGETEAFF.

The chain carries TRBV20-1 and TRBJ2-7, with unresolved D. The CDR3 has 15 residues. Germline CDR1 is DFQATT and CDR2 is SNEGSKA (reference sequence). With 5 bases removed from V and 5 bases from J, the gap between germline ends came to 22 bases. CDR3 loop: CSALLMGRAGHEQYF. CDR3 DNA: TGCAGTGCTCTACTAATGGGTCGGGCAGGTCACGAGCAGTACTTC.

A note on this clonotype: A much larger clonotype is one base distant, so this may be a read error. The chain uses TRBV6-6 and TRBJ2-1; 11 positions agree with TRBD1. Germline V gene sequence: CDR1 MNHNY, CDR2 SVGAGI (reference sequence). Unmatched junction bases numbered 18, after V lost 4 bases and J lost 10 bases. CDR3 length: 18 residues. DNA for the CDR3: TGTGCCAGCAGTTCTACTTTGACGGGGGACAGGGGGAGGAAAGAGCAGTTCTTC. Protein sequence: CASSSTLTGDRGRKEQFF.

This clonotype was found many times. This chain links TRBV7-3 with TRBJ2-3; 7 positions agree with TRBD1. Germline-derived CDR1 and CDR2 are SGHTA and FQGTGA. CDR3 length: 16 amino acids. Unmatched junction bases numbered 7, after V lost 3 bases and J lost 1 base. In nucleotides, the CDR3 is TGTGCCAGCAGCTTTTGGACAGGAACTGGCACAGATACGCAGTATTTT. This sequence encodes CASSFWTGTGTDTQYF.

The chain recombines TRBV6-6 with TRBJ2-3, with unresolved D. Trimming pared 6 bases from V and 3 bases from J, leaving 10 bases between. In germline, CDR1 is MNHNY, CDR2 SVGAGI (reference sequence). The length of the CDR3 is 13 residues. As DNA, the CDR3 is TGTGCCAGCAGGCCCCACGAAACAGATACGCAGTATTTT. Its translation: CASRPHETDTQYF.

This sequence joins TRBV27 and TRBJ1-2, with TRBD1 identical over 7 bases. Germline V gene sequence: CDR1 MNHEY, CDR2 SMNVEV (reference sequence). J gave up 8 bases and V 5 bases, and 11 bases lay outside the gene matches. CDR3 length equals 14 residues. DNA for the CDR3: TGTGCCAGCAGTCCAGCCATTACAGGGGTGGGCTACACCTTC. Protein sequence: CASSPAITGVGYTF.

This clonotype was counted between two and nine times. The CDR3 DNA is TGTGCCAGCAGCTTTAAATACGAGCAGTACTTC. Translation gives CASSFKYEQYF. V gene TRBV5-5 combines with J gene TRBJ2-7; unclear D gene. This CDR3 contains 11 residues. Trimming shortened V by 2 bases and J by 4 bases, and 4 bases separated the two germline ends. Looked up from germline, CDR1 is SGHKS and CDR2 is YYEKEE (reference sequence).

This clonotype was counted ten times or more. The rearrangement uses TRBV7-9 and TRBJ1-1; no clear D gene. V lost 5 bases and J 5 bases, leaving 15 bases between the germline ends. This CDR3 spans 14 amino acids. Germline V gene data show CDR1 as SEHNR and CDR2 as FQNEAQ (reference sequence). For the CDR3, the DNA is TGTGCCAGCAGCCGGGCCACACTGAGGACTGAAGCTTTCTTT. This translates into CASSRATLRTEAFF.

V is TRBV24-1 and J is TRBJ2-2; TRBD2 agrees at 13 bases. Germline CDR1 and CDR2: KGHDR and SFDVKD. V lost 4 bases and J lost 0; bases outside the gene matches: 4. The CDR3 extends over 18 amino acids. The CDR3 coding sequence is TGTGCCACCAGTGACCCTGGGACTAGCGGGACGAACACCGGGGAGCTGTTTTTT. Translated: CATSDPGTSGTNTGELFF.

The sample holds many counts of this clonotype. The chain joins TRBV7-2 to TRBJ1-4, with D perhaps matching TRBD1 (5 bases). Trimming left V 5 bases short and J 1 base short, with 11 bases between. Germline-derived CDR1 and CDR2 are SGHTA and FQGNSA. The CDR3 is 15 amino acids. This CDR3 reads CASSIRGGTNEKLFF. DNA of the CDR3: TGTGCCAGCAGCATAAGGGGTGGAACTAATGAAAAACTGTTTTTT.

This clonotype was found many times. The chain employs TRBV7-3 and TRBJ2-3; 7 nucleotides align to TRBD2. Trimming cost V 5 bases and J 9 bases; bases outside gene matches: 14. Germline assignment: CDR1 SGHTA and CDR2 FQGTGA. The CDR3 has 15 residues. Here the CDR3 reads CASSPRAAGRGTQYF. For the CDR3, the DNA is TGTGCCAGCAGCCCCAGGGCAGCCGGGCGGGGGACGCAGTATTTT.

The V gene is TRBV28, the J gene TRBJ2-7; D possibly corresponds to TRBD2 (6 bases). Germline V gene data show CDR1 as MDHEN and CDR2 as SYDVKM. This CDR3 comprises 15 residues. Trimming left V 5 bases short and J 0 bases short, with 14 bases between. The CDR3 is CASSPWGGISYEQYF. The CDR3 bases are TGTGCCAGCAGTCCGTGGGGCGGGATCTCCTACGAGCAGTACTTC.

This clonotype was counted many times. This chain links TRBV4-1 with TRBJ2-2; D not certain. Germline CDR1 is MGHRA and CDR2 is YSYEKL. This CDR3 is 15 amino acids long. V was trimmed by 1 base and J by 2 bases, leaving 8 bases between them. The CDR3 here is CASSQVGTNTGELFF. The CDR3 coding sequence is TGCGCCAGCAGCCAAGTTGGAACAAACACCGGGGAGCTGTTTTTT.

The CDR3 region is CASSPSGFRGVSSYNEQFF. In DNA form, the CDR3 reads TGTGCCAGCTCTCCCAGCGGGTTCCGAGGGGTGAGCTCCTACAATGAGCAGTTCTTC. The chain combines TRBV18 with TRBJ2-1; D perhaps matches TRBD2 (6 bases). This CDR3 has 19 residues. With 6 bases removed from V and 0 bases from J, the gap between germline ends came to 24 bases. Germline assignment: CDR1 KGHSH and CDR2 LQKENI.

This clonotype has just a few counts. As DNA, the CDR3 is TGTGCCACCAGCAGAGGGGGGACAGGGGGCTATGAGCAGTTCTTC. It translates to CATSRGGTGGYEQFF. The V and J genes are TRBV15 and TRBJ2-1, with TRBD1 matching over 12 bases. V gave up 1 base and J gave up 8 bases; unmatched junction bases: 3. Germline V gene lookup returns CDR1 LNHNV and CDR2 YYDKDF (reference sequence). The CDR3 is 15 amino acids.

This sequence joins TRBV28 and TRBJ2-7, with 13 bases identical to TRBD2. With 2 bases clipped from V and 3 bases from J, the junction kept 22 bases outside the gene matches. The germline gives CDR1 MDHEN, CDR2 SYDVKM. The CDR3 sequence is 22 residues long. CDR3 DNA: TGTGCCAGCAGTTTAACAGGGGGCGTAGGACTAGCGGGAGTCCCCTACCTCTACGAGCAGTACTTC. It yields the protein CASSLTGGVGLAGVPYLYEQYF.

This clonotype was picked up many times. This chain's CDR3 is CATSRGTSGTSSSYNEQFF. DNA of the CDR3: TGTGCCACCAGCAGAGGGACTAGCGGAACCTCTAGCTCCTACAATGAGCAGTTCTTC. This rearrangement joins TRBV15 to TRBJ2-1; 10 bases align to TRBD2. J lost 0 bases, V lost 1 base, and 9 bases had no gene match. Germline CDR1 LNHNV, CDR2 YYDKDF (reference sequence). The length of the CDR3 is 19 residues.

The V gene is TRBV5-1, the J gene TRBJ1-4, with D unresolved. From germline, CDR1 is SGHRS and CDR2 YFSETQ. This CDR3 is 17 amino acids long. V lost 0 bases to trimming and J lost 5 bases, with 17 bases between them. The CDR3 nucleotides are TGCGCCAGCAGCTTGGACGTCAACACCAAAGGGAATGAAAAACTGTTTTTT. It yields the protein CASSLDVNTKGNEKLFF.

With regard to this clonotype: Since a much larger clone is just one base distant, this may be a read error. The rearrangement links TRBV12-3 or TRBV12-4 to TRBJ2-1; weak D call: TRBD2 (6 bases). The CDR3 spans 15 residues. V was pared by 7 bases and J by 6 bases, with 19 bases between. The CDR3 here is CASNNTRETSNEQFF. The CDR3 DNA reads as TGTGCCAGCAATAACACCCGGGAGACGAGCAATGAGCAGTTCTTC.